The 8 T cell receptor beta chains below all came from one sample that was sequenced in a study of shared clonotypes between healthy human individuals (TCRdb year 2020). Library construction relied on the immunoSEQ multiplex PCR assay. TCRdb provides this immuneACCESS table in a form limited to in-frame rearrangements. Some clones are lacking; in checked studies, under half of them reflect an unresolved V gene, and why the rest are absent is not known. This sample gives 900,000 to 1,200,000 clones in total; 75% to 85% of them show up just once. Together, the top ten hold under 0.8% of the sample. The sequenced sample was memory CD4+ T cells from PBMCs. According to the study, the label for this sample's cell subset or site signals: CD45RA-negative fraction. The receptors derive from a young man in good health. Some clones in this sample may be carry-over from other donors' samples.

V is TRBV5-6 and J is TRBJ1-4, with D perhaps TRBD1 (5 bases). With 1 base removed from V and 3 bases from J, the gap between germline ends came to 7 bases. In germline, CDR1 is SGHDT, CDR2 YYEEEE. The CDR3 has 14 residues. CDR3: CASSLRQSNEKLFF. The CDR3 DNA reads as TGTGCCAGCAGCTTGCGACAGTCTAATGAAAAACTGTTTTTT.

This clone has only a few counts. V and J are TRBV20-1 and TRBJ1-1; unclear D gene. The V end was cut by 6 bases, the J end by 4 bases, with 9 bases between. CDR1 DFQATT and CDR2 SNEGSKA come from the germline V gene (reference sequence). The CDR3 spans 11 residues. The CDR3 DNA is TGCAGTGCGTCCCTGACCACTGAAGCTTTCTTT. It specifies CSASLTTEAFF.

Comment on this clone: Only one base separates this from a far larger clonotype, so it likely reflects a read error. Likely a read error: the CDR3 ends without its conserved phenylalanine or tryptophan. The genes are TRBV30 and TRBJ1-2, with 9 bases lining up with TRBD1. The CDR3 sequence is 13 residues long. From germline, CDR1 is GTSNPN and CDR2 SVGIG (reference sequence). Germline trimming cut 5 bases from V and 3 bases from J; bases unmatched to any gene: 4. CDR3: CAWVTGGYYGYTL. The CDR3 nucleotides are TGTGCCTGGGTTACAGGGGGCTACTATGGCTACACCCTC.

For the CDR3, the DNA is TGTGCCAGCAGCCAAGCGCCCGGGACTAGCGGGAGGGTAAACACCGGGGAGCTGTTTTTT. Its protein product is CASSQAPGTSGRVNTGELFF. The chain links TRBV4-2 to TRBJ2-2, with 16 bases aligning to TRBD2. Germline values: CDR1 LGHNA, CDR2 YNFKEQ. The CDR3 length is 20 residues. After removal of 1 base from V and 2 bases from J, the junction contained 7 bases not matched to a gene.

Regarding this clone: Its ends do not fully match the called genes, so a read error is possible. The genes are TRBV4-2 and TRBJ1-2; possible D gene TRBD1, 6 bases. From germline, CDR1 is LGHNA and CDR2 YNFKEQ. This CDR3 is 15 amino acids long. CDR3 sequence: CTSSQDPRAGDGYTF. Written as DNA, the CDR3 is TGTACCAGCAGCCAAGATCCCCGGGCAGGGGACGGCTACACCTTC.

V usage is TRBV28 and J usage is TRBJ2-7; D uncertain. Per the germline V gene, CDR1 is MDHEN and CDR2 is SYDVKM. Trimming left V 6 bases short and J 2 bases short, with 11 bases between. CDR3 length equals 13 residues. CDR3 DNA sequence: TGTGCCAGCAGAAATCCCTCCCCCTACGAGCAGTACTTC. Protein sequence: CASRNPSPYEQYF.

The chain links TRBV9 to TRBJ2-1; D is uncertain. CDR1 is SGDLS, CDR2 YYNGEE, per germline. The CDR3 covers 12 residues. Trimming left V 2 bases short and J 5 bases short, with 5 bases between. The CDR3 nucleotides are TGTGCCAGCAGCGTTATCCACAATGAGCAGTTCTTC. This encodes CASSVIHNEQFF.

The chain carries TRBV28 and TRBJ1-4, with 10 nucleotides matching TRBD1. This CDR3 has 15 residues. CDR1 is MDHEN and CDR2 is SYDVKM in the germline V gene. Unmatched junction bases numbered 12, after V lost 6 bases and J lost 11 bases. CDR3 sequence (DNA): TGTGCCAGCAGGACTTCCGGGACAGGGGTGAGGAAACTGTTTTTT. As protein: CASRTSGTGVRKLFF.